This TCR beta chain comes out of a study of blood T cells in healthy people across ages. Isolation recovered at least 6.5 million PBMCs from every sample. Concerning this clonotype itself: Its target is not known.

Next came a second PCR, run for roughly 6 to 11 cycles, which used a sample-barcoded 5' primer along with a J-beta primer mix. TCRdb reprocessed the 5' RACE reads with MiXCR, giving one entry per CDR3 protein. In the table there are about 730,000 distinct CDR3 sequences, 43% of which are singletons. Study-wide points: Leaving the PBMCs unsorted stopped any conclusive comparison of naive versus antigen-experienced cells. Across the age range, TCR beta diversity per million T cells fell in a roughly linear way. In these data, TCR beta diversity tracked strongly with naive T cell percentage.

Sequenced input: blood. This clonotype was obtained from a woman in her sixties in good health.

CDR3 DNA sequence: TGTGCCAGCAGCCGGCTGGGGCAAGAGACCCAGTACTTC. Its translation is CASSRLGQETQYF. This chain connects TRBV4-2 to TRBJ2-5, with no clear D. The ends were cut back, 4 bases at V and 2 bases at J, with 8 bases in the middle. Per germline, CDR1 LGHNA and CDR2 YNFKEQ. The CDR3 runs to 13 residues.